The clone carrying this T cell receptor (beta chain) has just a few counts. Assay used: immunoSEQ multiplex PCR; TCRdb lists only in-frame clones, some missing. Counted here are just under 80,000 clones, roughly 91% occurring once; the ten biggest clones make up 1%. The sample originates from a study of T cell changes during pregnancy in multiple sclerosis. The V gene's germline CDR1 is SQVTM and CDR2 ANQGSEA. The V and J ends lost 3 bases and 5 bases, in that order; junction bases with no gene match: 12. The CDR3 consists of 16 residues. The starting material was peripheral blood, obtained in the first trimester of pregnancy. The sequence was collected from a female donor with multiple sclerosis, enrolled in a pregnancy study. The chain employs TRBV29-1 and TRBJ2-1; 8 nucleotides align to TRBD2. The CDR3 region is CSVDSRGTSFDNEQFF. CDR3 sequence (DNA): TGCAGCGTTGACTCAAGGGGGACTAGTTTCGACAATGAGCAGTTCTTC.